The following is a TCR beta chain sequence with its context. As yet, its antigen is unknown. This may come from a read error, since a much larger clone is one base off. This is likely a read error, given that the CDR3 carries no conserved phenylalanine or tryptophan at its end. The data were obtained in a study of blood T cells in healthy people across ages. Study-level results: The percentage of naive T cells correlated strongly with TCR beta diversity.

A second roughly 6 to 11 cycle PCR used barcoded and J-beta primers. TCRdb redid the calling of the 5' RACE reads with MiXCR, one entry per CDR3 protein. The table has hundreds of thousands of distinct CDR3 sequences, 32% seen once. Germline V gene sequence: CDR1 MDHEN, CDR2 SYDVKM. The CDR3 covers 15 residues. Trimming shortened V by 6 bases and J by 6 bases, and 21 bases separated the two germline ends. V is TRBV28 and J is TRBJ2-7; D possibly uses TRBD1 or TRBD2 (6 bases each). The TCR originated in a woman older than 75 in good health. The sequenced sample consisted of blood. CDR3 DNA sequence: TGTGCCAGCAGGCTATCCCTCGCCGGGGGCGGCGAGCAGTACTCC. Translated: CASRLSLAGGGEQYS.